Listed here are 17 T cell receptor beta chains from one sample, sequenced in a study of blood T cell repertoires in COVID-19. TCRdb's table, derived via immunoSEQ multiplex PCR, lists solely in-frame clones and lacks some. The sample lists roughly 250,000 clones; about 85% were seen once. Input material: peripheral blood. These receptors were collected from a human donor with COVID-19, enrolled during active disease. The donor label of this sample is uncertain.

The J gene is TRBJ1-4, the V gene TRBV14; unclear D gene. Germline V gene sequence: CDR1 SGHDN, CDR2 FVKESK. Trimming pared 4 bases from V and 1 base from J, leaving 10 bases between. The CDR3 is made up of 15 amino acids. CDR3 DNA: TGTGCCAGCAGCCCCGGGATTCGAACTAATGAAAAACTGTTTTTT. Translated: CASSPGIRTNEKLFF.

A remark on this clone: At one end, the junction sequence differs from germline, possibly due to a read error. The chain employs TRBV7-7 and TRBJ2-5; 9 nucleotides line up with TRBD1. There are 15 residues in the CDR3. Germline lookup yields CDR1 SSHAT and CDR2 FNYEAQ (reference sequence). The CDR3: CASSFGQGRQETQYF. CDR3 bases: TGTGCTAGCAGCTTCGGACAGGGGAGACAAGAGACCCAGTACTTC.

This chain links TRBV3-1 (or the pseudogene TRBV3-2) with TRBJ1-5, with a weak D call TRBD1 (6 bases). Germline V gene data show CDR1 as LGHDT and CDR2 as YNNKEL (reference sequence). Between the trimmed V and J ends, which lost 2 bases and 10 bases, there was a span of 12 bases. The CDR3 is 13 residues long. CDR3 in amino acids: CASSQSNRDPQHF. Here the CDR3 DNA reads TGTGCCAGCAGCCAATCTAACAGGGACCCCCAGCATTTT.

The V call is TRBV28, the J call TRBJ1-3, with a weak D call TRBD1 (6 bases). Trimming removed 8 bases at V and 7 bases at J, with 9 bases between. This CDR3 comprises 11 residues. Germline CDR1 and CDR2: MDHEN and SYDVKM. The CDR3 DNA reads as TGTGCCAGCCGCCAGGGGAACACCATATATTTT. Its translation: CASRQGNTIYF.

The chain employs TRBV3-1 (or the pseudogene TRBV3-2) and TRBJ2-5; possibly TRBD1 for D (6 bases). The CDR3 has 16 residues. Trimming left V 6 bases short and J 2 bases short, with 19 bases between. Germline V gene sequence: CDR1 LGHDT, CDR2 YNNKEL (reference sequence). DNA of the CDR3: TGTGCCAGCAGTCCTACAGGGTCCCTGCAACAAGAGACCCAGTACTTC. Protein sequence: CASSPTGSLQQETQYF.

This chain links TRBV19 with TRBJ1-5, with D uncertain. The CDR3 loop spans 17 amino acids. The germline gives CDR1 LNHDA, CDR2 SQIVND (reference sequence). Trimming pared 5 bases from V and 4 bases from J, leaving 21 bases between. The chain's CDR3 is CASSPSLIRAVNQPQHF. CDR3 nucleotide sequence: TGTGCCAGTAGTCCCTCCCTAATAAGAGCCGTTAATCAGCCCCAGCATTTT.

CDR3 sequence (DNA): TGTGCCAGCAGCCTCCACCCTAGCGGACCCGGGGAGCTGTTTTTT. Amino acids: CASSLHPSGPGELFF. This sequence joins TRBV9 and TRBJ2-2; 7 positions match TRBD2. Losses at the gene ends were 4 bases for V and 6 bases for J; bases not matched to a gene: 9. The germline CDR1 and CDR2 sequences are SGDLS and YYNGEE. The length of the CDR3 is 15 residues.

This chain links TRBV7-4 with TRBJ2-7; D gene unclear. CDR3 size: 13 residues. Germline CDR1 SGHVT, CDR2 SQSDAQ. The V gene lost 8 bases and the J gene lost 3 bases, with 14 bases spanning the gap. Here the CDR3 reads CASPRVARYEQYF. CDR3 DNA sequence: TGTGCCAGCCCCCGAGTAGCCCGCTACGAGCAGTACTTC.

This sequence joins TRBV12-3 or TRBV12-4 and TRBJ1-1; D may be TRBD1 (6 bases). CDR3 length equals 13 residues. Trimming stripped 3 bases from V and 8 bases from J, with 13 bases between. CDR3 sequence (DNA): TGTGCCAGCAGTTTTGGACAGCCTGGGGAAGCTTTCTTT. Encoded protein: CASSFGQPGEAFF.

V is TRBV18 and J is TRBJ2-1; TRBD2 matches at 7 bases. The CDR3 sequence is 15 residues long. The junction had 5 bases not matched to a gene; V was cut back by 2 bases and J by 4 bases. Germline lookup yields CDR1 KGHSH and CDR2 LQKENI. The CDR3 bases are TGTGCCAGCTCACCATTGACGGGAGGTTACAATGAGCAGTTCTTC. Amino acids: CASSPLTGGYNEQFF.

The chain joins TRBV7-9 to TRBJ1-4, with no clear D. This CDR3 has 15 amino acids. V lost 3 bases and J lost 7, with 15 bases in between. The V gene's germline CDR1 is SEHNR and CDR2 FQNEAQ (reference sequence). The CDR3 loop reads CASSFLGERAEKLFF. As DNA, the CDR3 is TGTGCCAGCAGCTTCCTTGGGGAGAGGGCTGAAAAACTGTTTTTT.

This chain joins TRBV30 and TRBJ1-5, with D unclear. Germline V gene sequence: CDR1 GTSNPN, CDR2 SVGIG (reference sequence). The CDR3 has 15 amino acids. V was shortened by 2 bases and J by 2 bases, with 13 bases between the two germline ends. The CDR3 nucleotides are TGTGCCTGGAGTACAGACGGGAGGGGCAATCAGCCCCAGCATTTT. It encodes CAWSTDGRGNQPQHF.

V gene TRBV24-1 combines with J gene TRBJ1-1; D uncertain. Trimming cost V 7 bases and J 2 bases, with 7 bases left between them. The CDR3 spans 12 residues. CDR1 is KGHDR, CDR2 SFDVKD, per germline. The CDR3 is CATRGPNTEAFF. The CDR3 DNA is TGTGCCACCAGGGGCCCCAACACTGAAGCTTTCTTT.

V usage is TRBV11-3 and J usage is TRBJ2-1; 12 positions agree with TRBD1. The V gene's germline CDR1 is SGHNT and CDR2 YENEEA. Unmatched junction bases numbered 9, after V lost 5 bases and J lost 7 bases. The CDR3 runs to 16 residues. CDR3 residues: CASSLIPGQGANEQFF. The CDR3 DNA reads TGTGCCAGCAGCCTCATTCCGGGACAGGGGGCGAATGAGCAGTTCTTC.

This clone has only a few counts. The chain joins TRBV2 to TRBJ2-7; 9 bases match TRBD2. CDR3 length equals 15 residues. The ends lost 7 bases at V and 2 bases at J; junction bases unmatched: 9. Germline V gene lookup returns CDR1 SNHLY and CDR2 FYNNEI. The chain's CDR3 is CASKPGLAGPYEQYF. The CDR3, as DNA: TGTGCCAGCAAGCCGGGACTAGCAGGACCCTACGAGCAGTACTTC.

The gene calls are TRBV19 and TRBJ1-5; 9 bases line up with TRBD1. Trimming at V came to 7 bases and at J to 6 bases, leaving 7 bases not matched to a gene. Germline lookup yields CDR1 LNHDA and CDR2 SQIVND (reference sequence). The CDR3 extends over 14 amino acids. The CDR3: CASMGQGAGQPQHF. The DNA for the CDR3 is TGTGCCAGTATGGGACAGGGTGCTGGTCAGCCCCAGCATTTT.

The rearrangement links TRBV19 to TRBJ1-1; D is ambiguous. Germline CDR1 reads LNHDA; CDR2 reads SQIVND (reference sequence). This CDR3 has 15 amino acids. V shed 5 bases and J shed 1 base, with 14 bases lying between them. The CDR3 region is CASSPQPPENTEAFF. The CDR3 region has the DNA TGTGCCAGTAGTCCTCAACCCCCAGAGAACACTGAAGCTTTCTTT.